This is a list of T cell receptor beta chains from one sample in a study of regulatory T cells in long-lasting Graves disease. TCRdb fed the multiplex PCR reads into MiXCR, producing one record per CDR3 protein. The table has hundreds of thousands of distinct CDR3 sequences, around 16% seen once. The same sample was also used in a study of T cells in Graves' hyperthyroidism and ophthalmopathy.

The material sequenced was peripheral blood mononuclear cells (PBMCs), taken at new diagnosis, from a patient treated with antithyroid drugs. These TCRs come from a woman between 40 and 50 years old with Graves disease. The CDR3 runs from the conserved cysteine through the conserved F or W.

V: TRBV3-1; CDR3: CASSQVATYEQYF
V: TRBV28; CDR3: CARTNRELAVNEQFF
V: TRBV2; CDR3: CASGVDRASYNEQFF
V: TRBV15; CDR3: CATSGTSENEQFF
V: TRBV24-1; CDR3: CAAAGDTNTGELFF
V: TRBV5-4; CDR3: CASSLGRAGANYGYTF
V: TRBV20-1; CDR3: CSARARLFGTYEQYF
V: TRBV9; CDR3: CASSVASNTGELFF
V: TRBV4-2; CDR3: CASSQDRVWGNTEAFF
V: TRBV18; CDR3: CASSPPGQGGIYEQYF
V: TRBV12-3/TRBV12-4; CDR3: CASSFTDRDEQYF
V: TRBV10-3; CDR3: CAISERVGNEQFF
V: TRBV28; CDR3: CASSFEGREDEQFF
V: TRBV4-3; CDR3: CASSQEHYGGDSYNSPLHF
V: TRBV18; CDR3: CASSPGTSGFGAYEQYF
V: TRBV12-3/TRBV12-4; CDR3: CASSIGQGAYTGELFF
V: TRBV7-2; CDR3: CASSLGGTSGADTRYF
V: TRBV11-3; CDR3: CASSLGGTGNEKLFF
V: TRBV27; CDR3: CASSLGGRFIYEQFF
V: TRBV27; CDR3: CASSFSPGRGYEAFF
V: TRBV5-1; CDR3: CASSLEGTAQETQYF
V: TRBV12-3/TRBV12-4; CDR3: CASSPEWGTDTQYF
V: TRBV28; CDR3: CTTGGWETQYF
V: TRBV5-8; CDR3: CASSLGTSSRGELFF
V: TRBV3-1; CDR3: CASSQGLQNYEQYF
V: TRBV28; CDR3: CASSPPRVGAYEQYF
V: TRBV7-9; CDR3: CASSLGTGISYEQYF
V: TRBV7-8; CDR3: CASSFDREPPLHF
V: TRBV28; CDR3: CASSTQDLAYEQYF
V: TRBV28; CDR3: CASKVGASTDTQYF
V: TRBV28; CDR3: CASRGQSEETQYF
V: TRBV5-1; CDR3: CASSFTGPGDYNEQFF
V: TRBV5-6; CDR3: CASSGVSYEQYF
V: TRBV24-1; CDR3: CATSDLGSVDTQYF
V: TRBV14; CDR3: CASSQRTSGSFVGQFF
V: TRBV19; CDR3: CASSGSGTSWESYEQYF
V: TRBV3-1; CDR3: CASSQDPPPSGRADTQYF
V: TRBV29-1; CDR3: CSVEDPWGGRDGVETQYF
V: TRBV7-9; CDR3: CASSPQGHEQFF
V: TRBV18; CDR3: CASSPNRQEGFF
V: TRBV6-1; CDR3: CASSNGQGGETQYF
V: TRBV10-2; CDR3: CASRGQANTEAFF